Listed here are 19 T cell receptor beta chains from one sample, sequenced in a study of T cell repertoires in ileal Crohn's disease. Libraries were prepared by immunoSEQ multiplex PCR; TCRdb keeps only in-frame clonotypes and omits some of them. This repertoire shows over 4,500 clones, roughly 76% found once; its top ten account for approximately 6.3%. Sequencing was done on a sample of ileal tissue. The receptors shown here come from an adult with Crohn's disease.

This clone appeared a few times. The V call is TRBV9, the J call TRBJ1-3; no clear D gene. V was clipped by 1 base and J by 2 bases, with 7 bases between them. Per germline, CDR1 SGDLS and CDR2 YYNGEE. The CDR3 has 14 amino acids. CDR3 DNA: TGTGCCAGCAGCGTAACAGTGGCTGGAAACACCATATATTTT. It is translated as CASSVTVAGNTIYF.

This clone appeared a few times. This sequence joins TRBV4-3 and TRBJ2-2; D may be TRBD1 (8 bases). Germline V gene sequence: CDR1 LGHNA, CDR2 YSLEER. The length of the CDR3 is 16 residues. Trimming left V 0 bases short and J 6 bases short, with 14 bases between. The CDR3 spells CASSQDGQGGAGELFF. CDR3 sequence (DNA): TGCGCCAGCAGCCAAGACGGACAGGGAGGGGCCGGGGAGCTGTTTTTT.

The chain uses TRBV19 and TRBJ2-1; 10 bases are a match to TRBD1. The germline V gene encodes CDR1 LNHDA and CDR2 SQIVND (reference sequence). The CDR3 sequence is 15 residues long. Trimming cost V 6 bases and J 3 bases; bases outside gene matches: 5. CDR3 amino acids: CASSTDRGYYNEQFF. In nucleotides, the CDR3 is TGTGCCAGTAGCACGGACAGGGGGTACTACAATGAGCAGTTCTTC.

This clone was seen only a few times. This same CDR3 is encoded by further DNA sequences in the sample. The genes are TRBV5-6 and TRBJ1-6; D is undetermined. CDR3 length: 14 residues. The V gene lost 1 base and the J gene lost 4 bases, with 6 bases spanning the gap. CDR1 and CDR2 from the germline V gene are SGHDT and YYEEEE. This chain's CDR3 is CASSLTGYNSPLHF. The CDR3, as DNA: TGTGCCAGCAGCTTGACGGGTTATAATTCACCCCTCCACTTT.

The rearrangement uses TRBV9 and TRBJ2-5; 9 bases match TRBD1. Losses at the gene ends were 4 bases for V and 0 bases for J; bases not matched to a gene: 7. CDR1 SGDLS and CDR2 YYNGEE come from the germline V gene. There are 16 residues in the CDR3. The CDR3 loop reads CASSRRDREYQETQYF. CDR3 in DNA: TGTGCCAGCAGCAGAAGGGACAGGGAGTACCAAGAGACCCAGTACTTC.

V usage is TRBV7-9 and J usage is TRBJ2-1; 9 bases are a match to TRBD2. Trimming took 5 bases from V and 9 from J; bases not matched to a gene: 20. The CDR3 length is 18 residues. Germline V gene sequence: CDR1 SEHNR, CDR2 FQNEAQ (reference sequence). CDR3 in amino acids: CASSQGGGSGRFRGEQFF. Here the CDR3 DNA reads TGTGCCAGCAGCCAGGGGGGTGGTAGCGGGAGATTCCGGGGTGAGCAGTTCTTC.

V and J are TRBV7-9 and TRBJ2-3; TRBD1 might be the D (6 bases). The CDR3 loop spans 15 amino acids. Trimming cost V 1 base and J 10 bases, with 18 bases left between them. The germline CDR1 and CDR2 sequences are SEHNR and FQNEAQ (reference sequence). This chain's CDR3 is CASSLGVGQALPQYF. The CDR3 DNA reads as TGTGCCAGCAGCTTAGGTGTGGGACAAGCCTTACCGCAGTATTTT.

Note on this clone: Sequence at one end of the junction differs from germline and may be a read error. This sequence joins TRBV19 and TRBJ1-1; D not certain. CDR1 is LNHDA, CDR2 SQIVND, per germline (reference sequence). This CDR3 is 15 amino acids long. The CDR3 DNA reads TGTGCCAGTAGTATCCGACGCGGGTGGAACGCTGAAGCTTTCTTT. This encodes CASSIRRGWNAEAFF.

V gene TRBV7-6 combines with J gene TRBJ1-6; D perhaps matches TRBD1 (6 bases). Trimming removed 2 bases from V and 6 bases from J, with 14 bases in between. The CDR3 spans 16 residues. Germline CDR1 is SGHVS and CDR2 is FNYEAQ. For the CDR3, the DNA is TGTGCCAGCAGCTTATCCCGGACAGTCGTTAATTCACCCCTCCACTTT. Translated: CASSLSRTVVNSPLHF.

The gene calls are TRBV7-8 and TRBJ2-7; D is possibly TRBD2 (5 bases). The CDR3 runs 13 residues. Germline CDR1 SGHVS, CDR2 FQNEAQ. The V end was cut by 1 base, the J end by 3 bases, with 7 bases between. DNA of the CDR3: TGTGCCAGCAGCTTAGGTCGGGACTACGAGCAGTACTTC. Amino acids: CASSLGRDYEQYF.

The chain couples TRBV28 to TRBJ2-7, with 9 positions matching TRBD1. CDR3 length: 14 residues. V dropped 3 bases and J dropped 4; count of bases not matched to a gene: 4. The germline gives CDR1 MDHEN, CDR2 SYDVKM. As DNA, the CDR3 is TGTGCCAGCAGTTTTCAGGGACAGGGATACGAGCAGTACTTC. Encoded protein: CASSFQGQGYEQYF.

This chain joins TRBV29-1 and TRBJ1-1, with D possibly being TRBD1 (5 bases). V lost 6 bases and J 0 bases, leaving 5 bases between the germline ends. The CDR3 has 11 amino acids. The germline V gene has CDR1 SQVTM and CDR2 ANQGSEA. As DNA, the CDR3 is TGCAGCGTACAGGTGAACACTGAAGCTTTCTTT. As protein: CSVQVNTEAFF.

There are a few counts of this clone. The CDR3 spells CASSSFRGNEKLFF. The CDR3 bases are TGTGCCAGTAGTTCTTTCAGGGGGAATGAAAAACTGTTTTTT. The J gene is TRBJ1-4, the V gene TRBV19; 7 nucleotides align to TRBD1. Germline trimming cut 5 bases from V and 5 bases from J; bases unmatched to any gene: 5. The CDR3 extends over 14 amino acids. Germline V gene lookup returns CDR1 LNHDA and CDR2 SQIVND (reference sequence).

This chain connects TRBV19 to TRBJ1-5; D gene uncertain. V lost 3 bases, J lost 11 bases, and 11 bases lay in between. The germline gives CDR1 LNHDA, CDR2 SQIVND (reference sequence). The CDR3 length is 12 residues. The CDR3: CASSIGGSAQHF. The CDR3, as DNA: TGTGCCAGTAGTATTGGAGGATCAGCCCAGCATTTT.

This clone was counted once. The rearrangement joins TRBV28 to TRBJ2-7, with a tentative D call TRBD2 (5 bases). Germline assignment: CDR1 MDHEN and CDR2 SYDVKM. With 4 bases removed from V and 0 bases from J, the gap between germline ends came to 13 bases. This CDR3 is 15 amino acids long. Here the CDR3 reads CASSSRGYPSYEQYF. CDR3 bases: TGTGCCAGCAGTTCGCGAGGGTACCCCTCCTACGAGCAGTACTTC.

The J gene is TRBJ1-5, the V gene TRBV28; D ambiguous. Germline V gene sequence: CDR1 MDHEN, CDR2 SYDVKM. V was cut by 3 bases and J by 2 bases, with 8 bases left in between. The CDR3 covers 14 residues. CDR3 amino acids: CASSFGRGNQPQHF. The CDR3 bases are TGTGCCAGCAGTTTCGGGCGGGGCAATCAGCCCCAGCATTTT.

The rearrangement joins TRBV7-9 to TRBJ1-2; D is uncertain. This CDR3 spans 13 amino acids. The germline V and J ends were trimmed by 1 base and 8 bases, with 11 bases remaining between them. CDR1 is SEHNR and CDR2 is FQNEAQ in the germline V gene (reference sequence). CDR3 sequence (DNA): TGTGCCAGCAGCTTAGGAGGTGGGTTCGGCTACACCTTC. This codes for CASSLGGGFGYTF. The entire variable domain, with the rest obtained from reference TRBV7-9 and TRBJ1-2, is as follows: DTGVSQNPRHKITKRGQNVTFRCDPISEHNRLYWYRQTLGQGPEFLTYFQNEAQLEKSRLLSDRFSAERPKGSFSTLEIQRTEQGDSAMYLCASSLGGGFGYTFGSGTRLTVV.

The genes are TRBV11-2 and TRBJ2-1, with D perhaps TRBD2 (6 bases). The CDR3 covers 14 residues. Germline V lookup: CDR1 SGHAT, CDR2 FQNNGV. V dropped 7 bases and J dropped 6 bases, with 16 bases sitting between them. DNA of the CDR3: TGTGCCAGCATCCGGGGGTTGACAACCAATGAGCAGTTCTTC. Its protein product is CASIRGLTTNEQFF.

This clone was picked up a small number of times. CDR3 loop: CASSGGDVAASPLHF. CDR3 DNA sequence: TGTGCCAGCAGCGGGGGGGACGTCGCCGCTTCACCCCTCCACTTT. The chain joins TRBV9 to TRBJ1-6, with a tentative D call TRBD1 (5 bases). Trimming shortened V by 3 bases and J by 9 bases, and 16 bases separated the two germline ends. Germline V gene sequence: CDR1 SGDLS, CDR2 YYNGEE. The CDR3 covers 15 residues. The full variable domain, rest sourced from reference TRBV9 and TRBJ1-6, is DSGVTQTPKHLITATGQRVTLRCSPRSGDLSVYWYQQSLDQGLQFLIQYYNGEERAKGNILERFSAQQFPDLHSELNLSSLELGDSALYFCASSGGDVAASPLHFGNGTRLTVT.